The clone carrying this T cell receptor (beta chain) is classed as medium-sized. Its target is unknown. These data belong to a study of metastatic and nonmetastatic thyroid tumors. Background on the study: Blood and tumor or nodule tissue repertoires from malignant and benign thyroid patients were compared. Study conclusions and caveats: A significant increase in TCR beta diversity was reportedly seen in malignant thyroid tumors relative to benign nodules, in blood and tumor.

Authors' analysis steps: The study took CDR3 differences across clinicopathological groups and made a distant-metastasis classifier for papillary thyroid cancer from them. TCRdb reanalyzed the PCR reads via MiXCR. These V and J calls derive from TCRdb rather than the authors' analysis. The sample includes 15,000 to 20,000 clones, 20% to 25% of them seen just once. No patient received treatment before thyroid surgery. Sequenced sample: tumor tissue. The clonotype was recovered from a female donor with papillary thyroid cancer or a benign thyroid nodule (not recorded which). Some clones in this sample may be carry-over from other donors' samples.

The CDR3 DNA is TGCGCCAGCAGCCAAGATCCTCCTAGCGGGATCTACAATGAGCAGTTCTTC. It encodes CASSQDPPSGIYNEQFF. The chain links TRBV4-3 to TRBJ2-1; 9 bases line up with TRBD2. The CDR3 runs to 17 residues. The junction had 6 bases not matched to a gene; V was cut back by 0 bases and J by 3 bases. Germline V gene data show CDR1 as LGHNA and CDR2 as YSLEER.